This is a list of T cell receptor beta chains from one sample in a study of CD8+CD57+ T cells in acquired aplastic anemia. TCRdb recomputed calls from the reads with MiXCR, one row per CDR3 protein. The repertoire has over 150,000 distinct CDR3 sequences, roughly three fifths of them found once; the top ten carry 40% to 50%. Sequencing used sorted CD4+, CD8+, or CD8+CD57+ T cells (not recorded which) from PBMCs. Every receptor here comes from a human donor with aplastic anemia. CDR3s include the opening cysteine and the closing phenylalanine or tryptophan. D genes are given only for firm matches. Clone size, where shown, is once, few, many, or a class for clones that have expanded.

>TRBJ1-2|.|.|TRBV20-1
TGCAGTGCTAGAGATGAAGTGGGAAACTATGGCTACACCTTC
CSARDEVGNYGYTF
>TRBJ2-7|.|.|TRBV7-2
TGTGCCAGCAGCGTTGGGGCGAGACATACCTACAAGCAGTACTTC
CASSVGARHTYKQYF
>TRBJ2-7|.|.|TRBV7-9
TGTGCCAGCAGCTTAAGTAGCAGGGGACGATCCTACGAGCAGTACTTC
CASSLSSRGRSYEQYF
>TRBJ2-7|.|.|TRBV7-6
TGTGCCAGCAGCCCGTTAGGGACCAACGAGCAGTACTTC
CASSPLGTNEQYF
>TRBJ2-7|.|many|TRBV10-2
TGCGCCAGTATGACAGGCCGCTACGAGCAGTACTTC
CASMTGRYEQYF
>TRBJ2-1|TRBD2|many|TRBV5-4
TGTGCCAGCAGCCAAACTAGCGGGGGGGCCTCTGAGCAGTTCTTC
CASSQTSGGASEQFF
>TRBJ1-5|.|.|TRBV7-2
TGTGCCAGCAGCACAGACGGGGGCAATCAGCCCCAGCATTTT
CASSTDGGNQPQHF
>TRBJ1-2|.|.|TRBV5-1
TGCGCCAGCAGCTTGTCCAGACCGACAGCTAACTATGGCTACACCTTC
CASSLSRPTANYGYTF
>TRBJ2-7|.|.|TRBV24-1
TGTGCCACCAGTGATGCCCCAACATACGAGCAGTACTTC
CATSDAPTYEQYF
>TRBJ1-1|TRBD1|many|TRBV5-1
TGCGCCAGCACGGACAGGGGAGGGGGCGAGACTGAAGCTTTCTTT
CASTDRGGGETEAFF
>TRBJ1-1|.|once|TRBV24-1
TGTGCCACCAGTGACCCATCCAACACTGAAGCTTTCTTT
CATSDPSNTEAFF
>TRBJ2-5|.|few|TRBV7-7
TGTGCTAGCAGCTTAGGAGTGGCAAGGAAGGGGTTAGAGACCCAGTACTTC
CASSLGVARKGLETQYF
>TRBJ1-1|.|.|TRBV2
TGTGCCAGCGGAGGGGAGAGGAACACTGAAGCTTTCTTT
CASGGERNTEAFF
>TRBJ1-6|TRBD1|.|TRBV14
TGTGCCAGCAGCCAGGGACAGGGGACCTTTTTGGCCCTCCACTTT
CASSQGQGTFLALHF
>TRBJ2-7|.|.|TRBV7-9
TGTGCCAGTTCACGAGAGGCGTACGAGCAGTACTTC
CASSREAYEQYF
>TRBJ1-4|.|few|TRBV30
TGTGCCGGATCGGGACACGTGAATGAAAAACTGTTTTTT
CAGSGHVNEKLFF
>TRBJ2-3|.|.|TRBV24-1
TGTGCCACCAGTGATTCACGGACCTCCCCAGATACGCAGTATTTT
CATSDSRTSPDTQYF
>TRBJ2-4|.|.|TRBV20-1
TGCAGTGCTAGAGAGGCAGTCCAGGGCCAAAACATTCAGTACTTC
CSAREAVQGQNIQYF
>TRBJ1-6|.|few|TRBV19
TGTGCCAGTAGTATTGTGTATGGAAATTCACCCCTCCACTTT
CASSIVYGNSPLHF
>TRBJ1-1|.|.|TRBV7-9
TGTGCCAGCAGCTTAGAGAGCAAGAGTGAAGCTTTCTTT
CASSLESKSEAFF
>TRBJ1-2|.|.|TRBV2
TGTGCCAGCAAGAGGGGGGGCGCAGGCTATGGCTACACCTTC
CASKRGGAGYGYTF
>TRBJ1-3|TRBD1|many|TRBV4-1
TGCGCCAGCAGCCAAGATCCGACAGGGTCAGGAAACACCATATATTTT
CASSQDPTGSGNTIYF
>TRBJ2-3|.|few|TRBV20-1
TGCAGTGTCCCGGCATTGGGCGGGGATACGCAGTATTTT
CSVPALGGDTQYF
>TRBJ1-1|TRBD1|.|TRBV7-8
TGTGCCAGCAGCTTAGGTGGGACAGGCTCCGAAGCTTTCTTT
CASSLGGTGSEAFF
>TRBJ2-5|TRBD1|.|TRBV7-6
TGTGCCAGCAGCTCGACAGGGGGGCAAGAGACCCAGTACTTC
CASSSTGGQETQYF
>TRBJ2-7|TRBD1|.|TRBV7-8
TGTGCCAGCAGCTTAGCTGGGGACAGGGAAAACGAGCGGTACTTC
CASSLAGDRENERYF
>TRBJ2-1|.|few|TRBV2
TGTGCCAGCAGCCTCTACGGGGGCAGGGAGCAGTTCTTC
CASSLYGGREQFF
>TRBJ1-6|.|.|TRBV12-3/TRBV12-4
TGTGCCAGCACCCTTTGGATAAATTCACCCCTCCACTTT
CASTLWINSPLHF
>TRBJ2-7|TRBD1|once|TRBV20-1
TGCAGTGCTAGACAAGGACAGGGGACGCCTTACGAGCAGTACTTC
CSARQGQGTPYEQYF
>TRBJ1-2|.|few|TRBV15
TGTGCCACCAGCGTCAGTCCAGCTAACTATGGCTACACCTTC
CATSVSPANYGYTF
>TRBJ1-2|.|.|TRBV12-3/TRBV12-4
TGTGCCAGCAGTCAGGACAGATTCTATGGCTACACCTTC
CASSQDRFYGYTF
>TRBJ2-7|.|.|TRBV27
TGTGCCAGCAGTCCCAAACAGGATTACTACGAGCAGTACTTC
CASSPKQDYYEQYF
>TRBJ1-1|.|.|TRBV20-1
TGCAGTGCTCAACAGGGAGGCACTGAAGCTTTCTTT
CSAQQGGTEAFF
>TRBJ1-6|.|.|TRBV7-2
TGTGCCAGCAGACTGAGGGGCCCTAGTTCACCCCTCCACTTT
CASRLRGPSSPLHF
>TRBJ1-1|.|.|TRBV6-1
TGTGCCAGCAGTTATTTGGGATCCGTGAACACTGAAGCTTTCTTT
CASSYLGSVNTEAFF
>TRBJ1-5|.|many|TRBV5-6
TGTGCCAGCAGCTTTAGAACCGGGTATAGCAATCAGCCCCAGCATTTT
CASSFRTGYSNQPQHF
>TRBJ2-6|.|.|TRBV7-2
TGTGCCAGCAGCTTGATGGACGCAGGCTCTGGGGCCAACGTCCTGACTTTC
CASSLMDAGSGANVLTF
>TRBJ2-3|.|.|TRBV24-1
TGTGCCACCAGTGAATCGCAGGGGATAGTGGATACGCAGTATTTT
CATSESQGIVDTQYF
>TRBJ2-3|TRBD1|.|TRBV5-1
TGCGCCAGCAGCGTCCGGGACAGGGGACCAGATACGCAGTATTTT
CASSVRDRGPDTQYF
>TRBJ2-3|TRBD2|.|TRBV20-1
TGCAGTGCCAGACTAGCGGGGCCAGATACGCAGTATTTT
CSARLAGPDTQYF
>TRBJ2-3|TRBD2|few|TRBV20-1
TGCAGTGCTATTGATCTAGCGGGAGAAGTAGATACGCAGTATTTT
CSAIDLAGEVDTQYF
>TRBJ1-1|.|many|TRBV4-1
TGCGCCAGCAGCCAAGTCTGGATACAGGTCGAAAACACTGAAGCTTTCTTT
CASSQVWIQVENTEAFF
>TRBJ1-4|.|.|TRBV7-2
TGTGCCAGCAGCTTAGTACCGGGGGGGGGATATGAAAAACTGTTTTTT
CASSLVPGGGYEKLFF
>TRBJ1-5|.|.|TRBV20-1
TGCAGTGTCAAGTCTGAACCTAATCAGCCCCAGCATTTT
CSVKSEPNQPQHF
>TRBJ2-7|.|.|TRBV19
TGTGCCAGTAGTAAGCCTACCTCCCTACAGCAGTACTTC
CASSKPTSLQQYF
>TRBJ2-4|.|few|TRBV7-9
TGTGCCAGCAGCTCCCCCTGGGCCAAAAACATTCAGTACTTC
CASSSPWAKNIQYF
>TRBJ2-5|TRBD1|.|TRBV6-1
TGTGCCAGCAGCTCCGGGACAGGAAGGCGGCAGACCCAGTACTTC
CASSSGTGRRQTQYF
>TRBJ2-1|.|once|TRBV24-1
TGTGCCACCAGTGATCCCACCCGCATCCCAATCAATGAGCAGTTCTTC
CATSDPTRIPINEQFF
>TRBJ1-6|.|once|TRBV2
TGTGCCAGCAGTGAGACGGGGTCACCCCTCCACTTT
CASSETGSPLHF
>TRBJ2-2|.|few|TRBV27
TGTGCCAGCAGTCCATACAGGGATTCGAACACCGGGGAGCTGTTTTTT
CASSPYRDSNTGELFF
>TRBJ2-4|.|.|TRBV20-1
TGCAGTGCCCCGGGGGCTGGCAAAAACATTCAGTACTTC
CSAPGAGKNIQYF
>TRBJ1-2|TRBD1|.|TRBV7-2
TGTGCCAGCAGCTCAACCGGGACAGGGTCCTATGGCTACACCTTC
CASSSTGTGSYGYTF
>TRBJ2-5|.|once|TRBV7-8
TGTGCCAGCAGCTTATCTGGGGTATTGGAGACCCAGTACTTC
CASSLSGVLETQYF
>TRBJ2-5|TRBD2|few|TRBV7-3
TGTGCCAGCAGCGAGAGCGGGAGGGAACAAGAGACCCAGTACTTC
CASSESGREQETQYF
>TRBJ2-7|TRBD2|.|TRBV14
TGTGCCTCAGCAGCGGGAGTGAGGGAGCAGTACTTC
CASAAGVREQYF